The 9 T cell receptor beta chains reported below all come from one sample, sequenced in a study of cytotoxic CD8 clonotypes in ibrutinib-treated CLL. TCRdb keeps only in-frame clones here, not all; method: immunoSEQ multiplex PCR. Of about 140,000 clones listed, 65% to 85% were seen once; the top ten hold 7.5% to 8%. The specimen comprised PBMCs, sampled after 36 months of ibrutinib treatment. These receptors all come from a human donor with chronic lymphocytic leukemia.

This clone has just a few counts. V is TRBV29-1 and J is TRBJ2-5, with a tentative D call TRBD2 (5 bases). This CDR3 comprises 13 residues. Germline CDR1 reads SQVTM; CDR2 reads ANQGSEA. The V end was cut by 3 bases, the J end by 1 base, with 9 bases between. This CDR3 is CSVEAGLQETQYF. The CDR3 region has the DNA TGCAGCGTTGAGGCCGGACTCCAAGAGACCCAGTACTTC.

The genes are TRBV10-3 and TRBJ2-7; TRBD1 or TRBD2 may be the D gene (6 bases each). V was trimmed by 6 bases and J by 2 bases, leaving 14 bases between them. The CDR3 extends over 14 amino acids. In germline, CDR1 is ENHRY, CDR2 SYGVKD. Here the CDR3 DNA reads TGTGCCATCAGGGGGGGAGACAGGACCTACGAGCAGTACTTC. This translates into CAIRGGDRTYEQYF.

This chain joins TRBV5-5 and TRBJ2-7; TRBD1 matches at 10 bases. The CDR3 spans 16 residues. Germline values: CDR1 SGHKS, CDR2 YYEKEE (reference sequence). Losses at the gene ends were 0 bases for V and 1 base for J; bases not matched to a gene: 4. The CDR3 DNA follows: TGTGCCAGCAGCTTGGTTCCGGGACAGGGGTCCTACGAGCAGTACTTC. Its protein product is CASSLVPGQGSYEQYF.

The CDR3 is CASSPTRGPGFEQFF. The CDR3 DNA sequence: TGTGCCAGCAGCCCCACTCGGGGACCCGGCTTTGAGCAGTTCTTC. The chain joins TRBV11-3 to TRBJ2-1; D may correspond to TRBD1 or TRBD2 (5 bases each). V was cut by 5 bases and J by 9 bases, with 20 bases left in between. The CDR3 has 15 amino acids. The germline CDR1 and CDR2 sequences are SGHNT and YENEEA.

The CDR3: CASSVGEFRNQPQHF. The CDR3 nucleotides read TGTGCCAGCAGCGTAGGAGAGTTCAGGAACCAGCCCCAGCATTTT. The chain couples TRBV9 to TRBJ1-5; no reliable D call. The CDR3 consists of 15 residues. Trimming took off 0 bases at V and 7 bases at J, with 14 bases between the two ends. Germline loops: CDR1 SGDLS, CDR2 YYNGEE.

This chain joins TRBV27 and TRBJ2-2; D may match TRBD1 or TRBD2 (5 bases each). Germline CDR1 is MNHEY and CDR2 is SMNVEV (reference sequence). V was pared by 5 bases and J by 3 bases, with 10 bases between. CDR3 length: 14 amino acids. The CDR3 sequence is CASSDGTHTGELFF. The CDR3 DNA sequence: TGTGCCAGCAGTGATGGGACGCACACCGGGGAGCTGTTTTTT.

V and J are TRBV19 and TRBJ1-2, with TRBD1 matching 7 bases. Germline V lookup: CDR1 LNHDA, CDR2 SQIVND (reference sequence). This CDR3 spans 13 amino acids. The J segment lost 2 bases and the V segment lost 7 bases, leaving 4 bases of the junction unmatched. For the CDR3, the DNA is TGTGCCAGTAAAAACAGGGGAAACTATGGCTACACCTTC. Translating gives CASKNRGNYGYTF.

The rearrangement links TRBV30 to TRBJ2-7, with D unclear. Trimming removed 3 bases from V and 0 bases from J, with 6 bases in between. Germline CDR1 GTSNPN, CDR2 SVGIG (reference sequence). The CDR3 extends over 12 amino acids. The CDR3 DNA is TGTGCCTGGAGCCCTAGCTCCTACGAGCAGTACTTC. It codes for CAWSPSSYEQYF.

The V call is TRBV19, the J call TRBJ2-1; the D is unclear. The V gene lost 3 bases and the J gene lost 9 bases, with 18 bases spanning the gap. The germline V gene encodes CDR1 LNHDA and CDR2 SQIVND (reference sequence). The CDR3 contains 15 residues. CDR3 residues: CASSIRSLPASEQFF. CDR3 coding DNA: TGTGCCAGTAGTATCCGGTCCCTACCGGCAAGTGAGCAGTTCTTC.